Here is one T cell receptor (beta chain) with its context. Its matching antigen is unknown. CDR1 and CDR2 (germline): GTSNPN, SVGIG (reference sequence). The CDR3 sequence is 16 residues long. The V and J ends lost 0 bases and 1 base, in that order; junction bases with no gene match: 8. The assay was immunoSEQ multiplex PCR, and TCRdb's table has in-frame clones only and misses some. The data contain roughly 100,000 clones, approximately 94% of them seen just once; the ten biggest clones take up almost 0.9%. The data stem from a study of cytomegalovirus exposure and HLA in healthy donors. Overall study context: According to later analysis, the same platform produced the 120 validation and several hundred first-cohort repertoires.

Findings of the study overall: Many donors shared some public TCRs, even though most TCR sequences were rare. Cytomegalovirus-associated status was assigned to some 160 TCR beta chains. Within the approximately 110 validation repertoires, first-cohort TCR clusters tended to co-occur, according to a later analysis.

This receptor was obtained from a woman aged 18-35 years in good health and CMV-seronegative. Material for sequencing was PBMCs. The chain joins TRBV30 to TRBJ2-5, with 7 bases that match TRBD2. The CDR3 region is CAWSVGVASGQETQYF. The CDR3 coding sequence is TGTGCCTGGAGTGTCGGTGTGGCTAGCGGCCAAGAGACCCAGTACTTC.